Listed below are T cell receptor beta chains from one sample, sequenced in a study of blood T cell repertoires in COVID-19. Clones were read by immunoSEQ multiplex PCR, and TCRdb kept only the in-frame ones, dropping some. The repertoire holds about 33,000 clones, with more than 70% as singletons. The sequenced material came from peripheral blood. These receptors were taken from a human donor in a cohort sampled during active COVID-19. Both conserved end residues are part of each CDR3. D genes are given only for firm matches. Size values are once, few and many counts, or a class for expanded clones, and some rows have none.

TRBV9	TRBJ1-3	NA	NA	CASSVGTGDFSGNTIYF	TGTGCCAGCAGCGTTGGTACAGGCGACTTCTCTGGAAACACCATATATTTT
TRBV29-1	TRBJ2-1	NA	NA	CSVAVRDAFNEQFF	TGCAGCGTCGCGGTGCGGGATGCGTTCAATGAGCAGTTCTTC
TRBV7-9	TRBJ2-1	NA	TRBD1	CASSFEGTGVYEQFF	TGTGCCAGCAGCTTCGAAGGGACAGGGGTTTATGAGCAGTTCTTC
TRBV5-6	TRBJ2-5	NA	NA	CASSLGQRGIVQETQYF	TGTGCCAGCAGCTTGGGGCAGCGAGGGATTGTACAAGAGACCCAGTACTTC
TRBV28	TRBJ2-7	NA	NA	CASSLKAASSYEQYF	TGTGCCAGCAGTTTAAAGGCGGCTAGCTCCTACGAGCAGTACTTC
TRBV9	TRBJ2-5	NA	TRBD2	CASSVVGGDVETQYF	TGTGCCAGCAGCGTAGTTGGGGGGGACGTAGAGACCCAGTACTTC
TRBV27	TRBJ2-7	NA	TRBD2	CASSLGSSGTHEQYF	TGTGCCAGCAGTTTAGGGTCTAGCGGGACCCACGAGCAGTACTTC
TRBV28	TRBJ2-7	NA	TRBD2	CASRMGLAGLEQYF	TGTGCCAGCAGGATGGGACTAGCGGGACTCGAGCAGTACTTC
TRBV29-1	TRBJ2-3	NA	NA	CSVGGTGTDTQYF	TGCAGCGTCGGCGGGACTGGCACAGATACGCAGTATTTT
TRBV27	TRBJ2-3	NA	TRBD2	CASSLPGAGGTDTQYF	TGTGCCAGCAGTCTCCCCGGGGCGGGGGGCACAGATACGCAGTATTTT
TRBV5-1	TRBJ2-7	NA	TRBD2	CASSPGGGSYEEQYF	TGCGCCAGCAGCCCGGGAGGGGGGTCCTACGAGGAGCAGTACTTC
TRBV6-6	TRBJ1-1	NA	TRBD1	CASSYQGARDTEAFF	TGTGCCAGCAGTTATCAGGGGGCTAGGGACACTGAAGCTTTCTTT
TRBV7-9	TRBJ2-2	NA	NA	CASKERGTNTGELFF	TGTGCCAGCAAGGAACGCGGCACGAACACCGGGGAGCTGTTTTTT
TRBV11-3	TRBJ2-1	once	NA	CASSWSSYNEQFF	TGTGCCAGCAGCTGGAGCTCCTACAATGAGCAGTTCTTC
TRBV29-1	TRBJ2-7	NA	TRBD2	CSVRGDSRGPYEQYF	TGCAGCGTCCGGGGGGATTCAAGGGGTCCCTACGAGCAGTACTTC
TRBV3-1/TRBV3-2	TRBJ2-7	NA	NA	CASSWAGPNYEQYF	TGTGCCAGCAGCTGGGCGGGACCAAACTACGAGCAGTACTTC
TRBV29-1	TRBJ2-7	NA	TRBD2	CSVTGTSGRSYEQYF	TGCAGCGTAACCGGGACTAGCGGGCGGTCCTACGAGCAGTACTTC
TRBV19	TRBJ1-2	NA	TRBD1	CASSIKGAPNYGYTF	TGTGCCAGTAGTATCAAGGGGGCTCCTAACTATGGCTACACCTTC
TRBV13	TRBJ2-7	once	NA	CASSLALARGSYEQYF	TGTGCCAGCAGCTTAGCGCTAGCGAGGGGTTCCTACGAGCAGTACTTC
TRBV10-1	TRBJ1-1	NA	NA	CASSESQTNTEAFF	TGCGCCAGCAGTGAGTCACAGACGAACACTGAAGCTTTCTTT
TRBV7-8	TRBJ2-2	NA	TRBD1	CASSLVRPVQGIRPNTGELFF	TGTGCCAGCAGCTTAGTGCGTCCGGTACAGGGGATACGACCGAACACCGGGGAGCTGTTTTTT
TRBV28	TRBJ1-4	NA	TRBD1	CASTAAGQGNEKLFF	TGTGCCAGCACGGCCGCGGGACAGGGGAATGAAAAACTGTTTTTT
TRBV9	TRBJ1-3	NA	NA	CASSPSDFSGNTIYF	TGTGCCAGCAGCCCAAGTGACTTCTCTGGAAACACCATATATTTT
TRBV24-1	TRBJ2-2	NA	NA	CATAVGPNTGELFF	TGTGCCACCGCCGTTGGGCCGAACACCGGGGAGCTGTTTTTT
TRBV24-1	TRBJ2-5	NA	NA	CATSDPVETQYF	TGTGCCACCAGTGACCCGGTAGAGACCCAGTACTTC
TRBV7-6	TRBJ2-7	NA	TRBD2	CASSWEGTSGGRRQQYF	TGTGCCAGCAGCTGGGAGGGGACTAGCGGGGGGCGTCGCCAGCAGTACTTC
TRBV28	TRBJ1-5	NA	TRBD1	CASSTGQGAIQPQHF	TGTGCCAGCAGCACCGGACAGGGGGCCATTCAGCCCCAGCATTTT
TRBV11-1	TRBJ2-7	NA	TRBD1	CASSRGQGAFYEQYF	TGTGCCAGCAGCCGCGGACAGGGGGCGTTTTACGAGCAGTACTTC
TRBV6-1	TRBJ2-3	few	NA	CASSEVYGRSTDTQYF	TGTGCCAGCAGTGAAGTATATGGGCGCTCCACAGATACGCAGTATTTT
TRBV6-6	TRBJ1-2	NA	NA	CASSYLGSGDGYTF	TGTGCCAGCAGTTACCTGGGGTCGGGGGATGGCTACACCTTC
TRBV2	TRBJ1-5	NA	NA	CASSEDQAPSQPQHF	TGTGCCAGCAGTGAAGATCAGGCCCCGAGCCAGCCCCAGCATTTT
TRBV29-1	TRBJ2-4	NA	NA	CSVEDRLGRPKNIQYF	TGCAGCGTTGAAGATCGCTTGGGGAGGCCCAAAAACATTCAGTACTTC
TRBV24-1	TRBJ1-5	NA	TRBD1	CATSGGGQGINQPQHF	TGTGCCACCAGCGGCGGGGGACAGGGGATCAATCAGCCCCAGCATTTT
TRBV28	TRBJ2-3	NA	NA	CASSLSEQGFGDTQYF	TGTGCCAGCAGTCTGTCGGAACAGGGTTTCGGGGATACGCAGTATTTT
TRBV10-3	TRBJ1-5	few	NA	CAISNTPNDQPQHF	TGTGCCATCAGCAATACACCAAACGATCAGCCCCAGCATTTT
TRBV5-6	TRBJ2-7	NA	NA	CASSLSVSSYEQYF	TGTGCCAGCAGCTTGTCAGTAAGCTCCTACGAGCAGTACTTC
TRBV5-8	TRBJ2-1	NA	TRBD2	CASSSQGLAVHEQFF	TGTGCCAGCAGCTCGCAGGGACTAGCTGTGCATGAGCAGTTCTTC
TRBV19	TRBJ1-5	NA	TRBD1	CASRRRFGTGSQYSNQPQHF	TGTGCCAGTAGGAGAAGATTCGGGACAGGGTCCCAATATAGCAATCAGCCCCAGCATTTT
TRBV19	TRBJ1-5	NA	NA	CASRRDRFNQPQHF	TGTGCCAGTAGGAGAGACAGATTCAATCAGCCCCAGCATTTT
TRBV24-1	TRBJ2-5	few	NA	CATSDPGQPEETQYF	TGTGCCACCAGTGATCCCGGACAACCCGAGGAGACCCAGTACTTC
TRBV6-5	TRBJ2-2	few	NA	CASSYGVARGELFF	TGTGCCAGCAGTTACGGTGTGGCTCGCGGGGAGCTGTTTTTT
TRBV27	TRBJ1-1	NA	NA	CASSSLIVSEAFF	TGTGCCAGCAGTTCCCTTATCGTGTCTGAAGCTTTCTTT